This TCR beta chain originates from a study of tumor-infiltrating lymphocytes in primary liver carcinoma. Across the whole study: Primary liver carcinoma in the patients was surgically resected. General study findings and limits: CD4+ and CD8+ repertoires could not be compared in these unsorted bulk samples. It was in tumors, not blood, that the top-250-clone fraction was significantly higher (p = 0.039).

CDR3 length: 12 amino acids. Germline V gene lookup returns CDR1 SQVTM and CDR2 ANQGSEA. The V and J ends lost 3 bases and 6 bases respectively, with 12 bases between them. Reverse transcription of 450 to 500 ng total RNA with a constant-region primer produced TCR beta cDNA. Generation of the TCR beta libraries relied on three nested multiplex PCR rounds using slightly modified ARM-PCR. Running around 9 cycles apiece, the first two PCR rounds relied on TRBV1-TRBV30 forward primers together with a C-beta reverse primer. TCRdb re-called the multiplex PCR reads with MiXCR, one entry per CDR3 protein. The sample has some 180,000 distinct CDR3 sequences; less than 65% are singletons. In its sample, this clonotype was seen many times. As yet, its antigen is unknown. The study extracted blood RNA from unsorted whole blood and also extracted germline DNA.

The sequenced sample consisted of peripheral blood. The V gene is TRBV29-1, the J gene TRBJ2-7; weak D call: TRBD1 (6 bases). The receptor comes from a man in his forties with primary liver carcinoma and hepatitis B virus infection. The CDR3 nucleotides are TGCAGCGTTGATTGGGCAGGGGTCGAGCAGTACTTC. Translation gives CSVDWAGVEQYF.